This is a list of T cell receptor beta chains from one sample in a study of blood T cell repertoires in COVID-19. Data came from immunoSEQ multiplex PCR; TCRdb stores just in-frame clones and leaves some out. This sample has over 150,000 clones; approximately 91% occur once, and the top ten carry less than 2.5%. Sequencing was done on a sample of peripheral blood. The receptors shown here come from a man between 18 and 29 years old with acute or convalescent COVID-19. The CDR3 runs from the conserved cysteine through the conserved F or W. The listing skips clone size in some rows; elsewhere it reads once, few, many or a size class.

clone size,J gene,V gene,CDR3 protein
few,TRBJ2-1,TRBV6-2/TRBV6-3,CASSWHRDRVSSYNEQFF
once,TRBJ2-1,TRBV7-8,CASSLRAHNEQFF
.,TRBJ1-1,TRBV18,CASSITGQGPEAFF
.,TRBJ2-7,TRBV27,CASSSMGGYEQYF
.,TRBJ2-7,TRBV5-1,CASRGQGAHEQYF
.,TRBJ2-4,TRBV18,CASSPQGALNIQYF
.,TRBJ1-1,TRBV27,CASRRQGDAEAFF
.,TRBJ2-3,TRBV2,CASSASNGRDTQYF
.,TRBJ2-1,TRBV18,CASSPGQGTYNEQFF
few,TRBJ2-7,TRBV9,CASSVGPGTSSYEQYF
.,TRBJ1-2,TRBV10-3,CAIRTGDWVGYTF
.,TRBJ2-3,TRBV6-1,CASSESEGGVADTQYF
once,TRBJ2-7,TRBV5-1,CASSLVGEADEHSYEQYF
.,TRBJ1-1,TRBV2,CARVLGNTEAFF
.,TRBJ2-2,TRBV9,CASRGAGANTGELFF
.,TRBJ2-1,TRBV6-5,CASSIYGTGRNEQFF
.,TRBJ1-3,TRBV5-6,CASSFSPLSSGNTIYF
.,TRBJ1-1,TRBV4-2,CASSQDRGSNTEAFF
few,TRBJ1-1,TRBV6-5,CASSYGDRGNTEAFF
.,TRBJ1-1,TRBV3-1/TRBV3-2,CASSPQGAGLVTEAFF
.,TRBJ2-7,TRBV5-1,CASSSRDSSYEQYF
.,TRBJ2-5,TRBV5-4,CASSHKGLAGQETQYF
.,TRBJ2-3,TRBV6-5,CASSYGFRGTDTQYF
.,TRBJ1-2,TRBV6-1,CASSDGNYGYTF
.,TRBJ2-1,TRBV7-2,CASRLAGGIYNEQFF
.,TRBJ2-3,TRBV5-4,CASSLEILAGVPDTQYF
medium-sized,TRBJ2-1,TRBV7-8,CASSLVTGGSNEQFF
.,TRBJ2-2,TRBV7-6,CASSLGFQGMSTGELFF
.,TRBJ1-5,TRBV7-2,CASSLSTGDQPQHF
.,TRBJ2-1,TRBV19,CASSIGQGEIDEQFF
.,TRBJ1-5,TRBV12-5,CASGLGWAGGDQPQHF
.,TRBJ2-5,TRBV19,CASTRRGSQETQYF
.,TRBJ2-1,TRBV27,CASSSRDRGYNEQFF
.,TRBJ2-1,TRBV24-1,CATSDFSNEQFF
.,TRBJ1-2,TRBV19,CATTENYGYTF
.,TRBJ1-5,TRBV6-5,CASSYSWRPNQPQHF
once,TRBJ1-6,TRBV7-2,CASSSTPTGFNSPLHF
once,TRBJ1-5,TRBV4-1,CASSQDPPGTGQHQPQHF
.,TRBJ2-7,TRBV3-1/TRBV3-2,CASSQDPSGYYEQYF
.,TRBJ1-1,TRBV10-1,CASSESGEGYTEAFF
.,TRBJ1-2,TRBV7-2,CASSFTDYGYTF
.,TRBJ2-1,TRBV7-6,CASSLMQGGEQFF